These 7 T cell receptor beta chains were all obtained from the same sample, sequenced in a study of blood T cell repertoires in COVID-19 (dated by TCRdb to 2018 to 2020). To prepare the library, the immunoSEQ multiplex PCR assay was applied. This immuneACCESS table, as held by TCRdb, lists in-frame sequences with V and J called but not all clones. Of the missing ones, under half trace to an unresolved V gene in checked studies; the others have no known cause. A total of about 190,000 clones appear in this sample, 70% to 85% of them only once. Roughly 12% of the sample rests with the top ten. Sequencing used peripheral blood. All receptors derive from a woman in her forties or fifties with acute or convalescent COVID-19.

The chain recombines TRBV30 with TRBJ2-7; possibly TRBD1 for D (7 bases). The germline V and J ends were trimmed by 2 bases and 4 bases, with 15 bases remaining between them. Germline values: CDR1 GTSNPN, CDR2 SVGIG (reference sequence). CDR3 length equals 14 residues. For the CDR3, the DNA is TGTGCCTGGAGTACCCTGACAGGGACTTACGAGCAGTACTTC. Amino acids: CAWSTLTGTYEQYF.

V and J are TRBV18 and TRBJ2-7; TRBD1 might be the D (6 bases). The CDR3 is 13 amino acids. CDR1 and CDR2 (germline): KGHSH, LQKENI. With 3 bases removed from V and 3 bases from J, the gap between germline ends came to 9 bases. This CDR3 reads CASSPPGDYEQYF. The CDR3 DNA reads TGTGCCAGCTCACCCCCAGGGGACTACGAGCAGTACTTC. The whole variable domain, filled in from reference TRBV18 and TRBJ2-7, reads NAGVMQNPRHLVRRRGQEARLRCSPMKGHSHVYWYRQLPEEGLKFMVYLQKENIIDESGMPKERFSAEFPKEGPSILRIQQVVRGDSAAYFCASSPPGDYEQYFGPGTRLTVT.

V usage is TRBV18 and J usage is TRBJ2-1, with D hard to call. CDR1 KGHSH and CDR2 LQKENI come from the germline V gene. The V end lost 2 bases, the J end lost 0 bases, and 8 bases lay between the germline ends. The CDR3 is made up of 15 amino acids. The CDR3 reads CASSPVESSYNEQFF. In DNA, the CDR3 is TGTGCCAGCTCACCAGTTGAGAGCTCCTACAATGAGCAGTTCTTC.

The chain links TRBV5-5 to TRBJ1-3; possibly TRBD1 for D (5 bases). V gave up 0 bases and J gave up 3 bases, with 10 bases separating them. The CDR3 totals 15 residues. CDR1 and CDR2 from the germline V gene are SGHKS and YYEKEE (reference sequence). CDR3 protein: CASSLAGVGGNTIYF. The CDR3 DNA is TGTGCCAGCAGCTTGGCGGGGGTTGGTGGAAACACCATATATTTT.

The CDR3 loop reads CASNAGTSGLSSYNEQFF. In nucleotides, the CDR3 is TGTGCCAGTAATGCCGGGACTAGCGGGCTTAGCTCCTACAATGAGCAGTTCTTC. The V and J genes are TRBV19 and TRBJ2-1, with 12 bases identical to TRBD2. Germline V gene sequence: CDR1 LNHDA, CDR2 SQIVND (reference sequence). This CDR3 is 18 amino acids long. After removal of 7 bases from V and 0 bases from J, the junction contained 10 bases not matched to a gene.

The gene calls are TRBV5-6 and TRBJ1-2; possibly TRBD1 for D (6 bases). Trimming removed 0 bases from V and 7 bases from J, with 19 bases in between. Per the germline V gene, CDR1 is SGHDT and CDR2 is YYEEEE. There are 16 residues in the CDR3. DNA of the CDR3: TGTGCCAGCAGCTTGGGGGCTTTATTACAGGGTTCTGGCTACACCTTC. Protein product: CASSLGALLQGSGYTF. Full variable domain (missing parts from reference TRBV5-6 and TRBJ1-2): DAGVTQSPTHLIKTRGQQVTLRCSPKSGHDTVSWYQQALGQGPQFIFQYYEEEERQRGNFPDRFSGHQFPNYSSELNVNALLLGDSALYLCASSLGALLQGSGYTFGSGTRLTVV.

This clone has a handful of counts. Other DNA sequences in this sample translate to the same CDR3. The chain combines TRBV5-1 with TRBJ1-1; the D is unclear. Trimming pared 5 bases from V and 2 bases from J, leaving 13 bases between. The CDR3 is 14 amino acids. CDR1 is SGHRS and CDR2 is YFSETQ in the germline V gene. The CDR3 loop is CASSLGSLNTEAFF. The CDR3 DNA reads TGCGCCAGCAGTTTAGGTAGCCTTAACACTGAAGCTTTCTTT.